The clone carrying this T cell receptor beta chain was detected ten times or more. Fresh peripheral blood, more than 9 ml, yielded the PBMCs. The data stem from a study of T cells in Graves' hyperthyroidism and ophthalmopathy. Amplified TCR beta CDR3 regions came from RNA transcripts. Initially, a first-round RT-PCR of the TCR CDR3 employed the HTBI primer set. TCRdb re-derived calls from the multiplex PCR reads in MiXCR, one entry per CDR3 protein. The data show approximately 740,000 distinct CDR3 sequences, with 12% to 15% seen just once and about 9.4% held by the top ten. The CDR3 runs 15 residues. Trimming removed 3 bases from V and 3 bases from J; junction bases left unmatched: 11. Per the germline V gene, CDR1 is DFQATT and CDR2 is SNEGSKA (reference sequence).

Specimen: blood. The V and J genes are TRBV20-1 and TRBJ2-7, with 7 bases that match TRBD1. The TCR was taken from a woman under 30 with Graves' hyperthyroidism. CDR3 nucleotide sequence: TGCAGTGCTAGTAGTCAGAGGGGGCGCATCTACGAGCAGTACTTC. Its protein product is CSASSQRGRIYEQYF.